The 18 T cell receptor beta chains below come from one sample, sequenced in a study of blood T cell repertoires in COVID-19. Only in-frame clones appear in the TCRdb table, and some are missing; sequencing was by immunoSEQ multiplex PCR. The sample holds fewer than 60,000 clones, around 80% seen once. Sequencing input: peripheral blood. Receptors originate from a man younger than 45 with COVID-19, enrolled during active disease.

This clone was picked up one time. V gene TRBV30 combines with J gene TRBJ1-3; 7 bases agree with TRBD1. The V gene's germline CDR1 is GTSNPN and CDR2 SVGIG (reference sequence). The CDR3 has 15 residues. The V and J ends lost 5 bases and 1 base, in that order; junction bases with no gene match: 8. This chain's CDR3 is CAWGRGGNSGNTIYF. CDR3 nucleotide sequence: TGTGCCTGGGGTAGAGGGGGCAATTCTGGAAACACCATATATTTT.

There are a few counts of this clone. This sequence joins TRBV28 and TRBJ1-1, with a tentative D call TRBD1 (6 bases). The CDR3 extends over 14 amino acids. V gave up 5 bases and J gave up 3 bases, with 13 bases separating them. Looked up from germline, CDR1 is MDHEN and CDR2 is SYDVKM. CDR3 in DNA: TGTGCCAGCAGTCCCCCAGGGGCGGACACTGAAGCTTTCTTT. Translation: CASSPPGADTEAFF.

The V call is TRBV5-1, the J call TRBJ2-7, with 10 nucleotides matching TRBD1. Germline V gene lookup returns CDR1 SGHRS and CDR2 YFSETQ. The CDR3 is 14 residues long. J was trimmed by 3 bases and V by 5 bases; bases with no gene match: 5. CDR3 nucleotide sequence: TGCGCCAGCAGATCGGGACAGGGGAACTACGAGCAGTACTTC. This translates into CASRSGQGNYEQYF. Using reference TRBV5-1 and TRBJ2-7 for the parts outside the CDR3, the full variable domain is KAGVTQTPRYLIKTRGQQVTLSCSPISGHRSVSWYQQTPGQGLQFLFEYFSETQRNKGNFPGRFSGRQFSNSRSEMNVSTLELGDSALYLCASRSGQGNYEQYFGPGTRLTVT.

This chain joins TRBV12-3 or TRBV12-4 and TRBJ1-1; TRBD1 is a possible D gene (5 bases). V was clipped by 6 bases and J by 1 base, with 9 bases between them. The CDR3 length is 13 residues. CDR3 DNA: TGTGCCAGCAGCGAACAGGAGAACACTGAAGCTTTCTTT. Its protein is CASSEQENTEAFF.

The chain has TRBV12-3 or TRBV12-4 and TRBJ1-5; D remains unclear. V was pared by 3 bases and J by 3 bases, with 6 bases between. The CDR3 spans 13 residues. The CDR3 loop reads CASSFEINQPQHF. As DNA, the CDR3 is TGTGCCAGCAGTTTTGAGATCAATCAGCCCCAGCATTTT.

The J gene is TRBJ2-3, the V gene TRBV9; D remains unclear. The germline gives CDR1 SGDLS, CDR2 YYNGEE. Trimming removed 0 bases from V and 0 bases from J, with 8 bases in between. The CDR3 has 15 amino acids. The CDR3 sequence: CASSVGAESTDTQYF. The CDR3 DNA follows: TGTGCCAGCAGCGTAGGGGCCGAGAGCACAGATACGCAGTATTTT.

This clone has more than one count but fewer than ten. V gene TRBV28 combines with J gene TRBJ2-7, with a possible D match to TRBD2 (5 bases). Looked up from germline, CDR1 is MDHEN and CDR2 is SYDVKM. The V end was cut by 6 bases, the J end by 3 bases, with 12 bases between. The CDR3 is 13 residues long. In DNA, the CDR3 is TGTGCCAGCAGCCCCCAGAGCGGCTACGAGCAGTACTTC. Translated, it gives CASSPQSGYEQYF. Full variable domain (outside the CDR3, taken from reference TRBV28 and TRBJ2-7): DVKVTQSSRYLVKRTGEKVFLECVQDMDHENMFWYRQDPGLGLRLIYFSYDVKMKEKGDIPEGYSVSREKKERFSLILESASTNQTSMYLCASSPQSGYEQYFGPGTRLTVT.

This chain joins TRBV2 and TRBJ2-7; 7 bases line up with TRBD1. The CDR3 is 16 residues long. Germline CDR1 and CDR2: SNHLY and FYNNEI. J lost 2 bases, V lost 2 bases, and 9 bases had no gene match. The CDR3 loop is CASSEYRGTEAYEQYF. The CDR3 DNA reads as TGTGCCAGCAGTGAATATAGAGGGACAGAAGCCTACGAGCAGTACTTC. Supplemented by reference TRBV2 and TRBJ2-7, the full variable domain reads EPEVTQTPSHQVTQMGQEVILRCVPISNHLYFYWYRQILGQKVEFLVSFYNNEISEKSEIFDDQFSVERPDGSNFTLKIRSTKLEDSAMYFCASSEYRGTEAYEQYFGPGTRLTVT.

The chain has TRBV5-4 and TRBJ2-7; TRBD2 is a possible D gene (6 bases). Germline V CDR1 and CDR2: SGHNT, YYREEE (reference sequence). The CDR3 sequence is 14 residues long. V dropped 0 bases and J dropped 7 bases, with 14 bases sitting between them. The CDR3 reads CASSLGLARREQYF. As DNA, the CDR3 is TGTGCCAGCAGCTTGGGCCTAGCGAGAAGGGAGCAGTACTTC. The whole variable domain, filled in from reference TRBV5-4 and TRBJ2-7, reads ETGVTQSPTHLIKTRGQQVTLRCSSQSGHNTVSWYQQALGQGPQFIFQYYREEENGRGNFPPRFSGLQFPNYSSELNVNALELDDSALYLCASSLGLARREQYFGPGTRLTVT.

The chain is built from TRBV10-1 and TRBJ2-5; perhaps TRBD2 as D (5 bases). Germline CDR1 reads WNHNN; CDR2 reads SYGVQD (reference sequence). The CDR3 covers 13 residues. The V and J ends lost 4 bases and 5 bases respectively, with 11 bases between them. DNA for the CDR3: TGCGCCAGCAGTGTTACTAGGACGGAGACCCAGTACTTC. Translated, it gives CASSVTRTETQYF.

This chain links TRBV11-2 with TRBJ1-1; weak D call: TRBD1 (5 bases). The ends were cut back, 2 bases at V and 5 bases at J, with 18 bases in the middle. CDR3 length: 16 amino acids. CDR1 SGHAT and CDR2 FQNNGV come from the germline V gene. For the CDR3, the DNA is TGTGCCAGCAGCTTACGGGACGGGGGTTTAAAAACTGAAGCTTTCTTT. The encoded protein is CASSLRDGGLKTEAFF.

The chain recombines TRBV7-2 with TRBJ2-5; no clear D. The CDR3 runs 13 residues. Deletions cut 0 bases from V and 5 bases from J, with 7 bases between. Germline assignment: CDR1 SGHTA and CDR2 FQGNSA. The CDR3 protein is CASSLALRETQYF. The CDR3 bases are TGTGCCAGCAGCTTAGCGCTGAGGGAGACCCAGTACTTC.

For the CDR3, the DNA is TGTGCCAGCAGTTCTAGCGGGACGGGGGAGACCCAGTACTTC. Translated, it gives CASSSSGTGETQYF. J is TRBJ2-5 and V is TRBV28; 9 bases align to TRBD2. In germline, CDR1 is MDHEN, CDR2 SYDVKM. This CDR3 has 14 residues. With 4 bases clipped from V and 5 bases from J, the junction kept 5 bases outside the gene matches.

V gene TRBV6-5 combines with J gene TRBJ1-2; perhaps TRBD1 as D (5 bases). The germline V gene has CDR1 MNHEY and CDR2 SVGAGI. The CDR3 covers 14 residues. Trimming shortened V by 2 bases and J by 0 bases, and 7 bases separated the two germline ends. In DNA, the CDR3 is TGTGCCAGCAGTTACGGGGCGTCTAACTATGGCTACACCTTC. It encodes CASSYGASNYGYTF.

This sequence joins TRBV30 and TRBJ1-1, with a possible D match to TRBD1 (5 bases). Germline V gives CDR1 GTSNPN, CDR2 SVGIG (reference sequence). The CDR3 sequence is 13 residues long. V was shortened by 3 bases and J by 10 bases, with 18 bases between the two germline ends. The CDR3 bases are TGTGCCTGGAGGACCCCTCAGGCAGGGTCAGCTTTCTTT. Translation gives CAWRTPQAGSAFF.

The CDR3 coding sequence is TGTGCCAGCAGCGTATACTCATATAAATACAATGAGCAGTTCTTC. It codes for CASSVYSYKYNEQFF. V gene TRBV9 combines with J gene TRBJ2-1, with D unclear. CDR3 length equals 15 residues. V dropped 1 base and J dropped 4 bases, with 12 bases sitting between them. In germline, CDR1 is SGDLS, CDR2 YYNGEE.

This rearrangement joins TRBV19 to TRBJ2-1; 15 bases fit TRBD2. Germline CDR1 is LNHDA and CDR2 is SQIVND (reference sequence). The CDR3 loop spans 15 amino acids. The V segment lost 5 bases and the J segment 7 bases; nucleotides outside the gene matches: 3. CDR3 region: CASSGGLAGGNEQFF. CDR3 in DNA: TGTGCCAGTAGTGGCGGACTAGCGGGAGGGAATGAGCAGTTCTTC.

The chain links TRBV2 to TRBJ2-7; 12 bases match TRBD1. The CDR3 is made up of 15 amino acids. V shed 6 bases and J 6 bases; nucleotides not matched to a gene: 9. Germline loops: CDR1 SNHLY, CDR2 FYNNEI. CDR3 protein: CASRAPGQGASEQYF. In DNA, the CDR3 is TGTGCCAGCAGGGCTCCGGGACAGGGGGCCTCCGAGCAGTACTTC.